This T cell receptor beta chain was obtained from a study of CD8+ T cells in alopecia areata. Whole-study context: At a dose of 5 to 10 mg twice daily, oral tofacitinib was given to treated patients.

Sorting separated CD4+ and CD8+ T cells out of PBMCs. Extraction of RNA preceded its reverse transcription into cDNA, which served as the sequencing template. Profiling relied on immunoSEQ multiplex PCR, and the TCRdb table lists in-frame clones only, not all of them. This table has around 140,000 clones, approximately 50% appearing once. The germline V and J ends were trimmed by 2 bases and 9 bases, with 14 bases remaining between them. From germline, CDR1 is SGHTA and CDR2 FQGTGA. This CDR3 contains 14 residues. The sample in question was CD4+ T cells sorted from blood, obtained at week 0. The receptor was derived from a human donor with alopecia areata. The gene calls are TRBV7-3 and TRBJ2-1; D ambiguous. The CDR3 DNA is TGTGCCAGCAGCTTAGGTCGAAATCTTGGTGAGCAGTTCTTC. Encoded protein: CASSLGRNLGEQFF.